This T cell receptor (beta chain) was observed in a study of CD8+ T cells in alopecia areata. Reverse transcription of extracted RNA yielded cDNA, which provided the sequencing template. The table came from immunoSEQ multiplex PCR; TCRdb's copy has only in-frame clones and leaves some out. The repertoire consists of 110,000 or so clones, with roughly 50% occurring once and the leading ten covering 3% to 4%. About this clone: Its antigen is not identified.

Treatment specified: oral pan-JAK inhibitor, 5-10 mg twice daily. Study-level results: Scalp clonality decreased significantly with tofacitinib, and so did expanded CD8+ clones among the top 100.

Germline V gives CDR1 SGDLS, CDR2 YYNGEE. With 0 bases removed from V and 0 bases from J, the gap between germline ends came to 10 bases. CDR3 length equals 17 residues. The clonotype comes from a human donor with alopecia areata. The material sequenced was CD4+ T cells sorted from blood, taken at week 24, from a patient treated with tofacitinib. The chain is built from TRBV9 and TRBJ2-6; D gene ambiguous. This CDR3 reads CASSVEARSSGANVLTF. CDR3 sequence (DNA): TGTGCCAGCAGCGTAGAAGCTCGGAGCTCTGGGGCCAACGTCCTGACTTTC.